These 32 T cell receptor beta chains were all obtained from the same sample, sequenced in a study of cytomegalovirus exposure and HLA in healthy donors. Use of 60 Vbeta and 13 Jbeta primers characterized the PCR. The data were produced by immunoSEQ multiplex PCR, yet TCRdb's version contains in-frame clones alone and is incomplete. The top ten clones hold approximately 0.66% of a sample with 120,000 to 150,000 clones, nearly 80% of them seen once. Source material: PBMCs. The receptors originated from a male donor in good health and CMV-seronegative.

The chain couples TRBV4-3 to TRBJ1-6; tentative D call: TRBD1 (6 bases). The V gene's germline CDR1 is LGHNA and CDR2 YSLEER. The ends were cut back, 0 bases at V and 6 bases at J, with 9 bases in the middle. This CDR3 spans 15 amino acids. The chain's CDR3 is CASSQDGTTNSPLHF. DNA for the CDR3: TGCGCCAGCAGCCAAGATGGGACAACTAATTCACCCCTCCACTTT.

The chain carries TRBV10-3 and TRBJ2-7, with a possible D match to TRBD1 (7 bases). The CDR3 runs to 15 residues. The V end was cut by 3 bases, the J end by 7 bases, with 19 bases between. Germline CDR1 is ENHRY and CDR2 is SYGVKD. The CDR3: CAISDPREGAGEQYF. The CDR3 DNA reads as TGTGCCATCAGTGACCCTCGAGAGGGGGCGGGGGAGCAGTACTTC.

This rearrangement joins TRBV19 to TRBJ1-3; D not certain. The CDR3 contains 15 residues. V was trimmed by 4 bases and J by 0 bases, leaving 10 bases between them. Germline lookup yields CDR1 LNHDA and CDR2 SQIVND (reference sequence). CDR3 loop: CASSKPESSGNTIYF. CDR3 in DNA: TGTGCCAGTAGTAAACCGGAGAGCTCTGGAAACACCATATATTTT.

CDR3 sequence reads: CASSPTGGPMVGTEAFF. CDR3 DNA sequence: TGTGCCAGCAGCCCTACAGGTGGTCCCATGGTGGGGACTGAAGCTTTCTTT. The V call is TRBV7-9, the J call TRBJ1-1, with TRBD1 as a possible D gene (5 bases). With 5 bases removed from V and 5 bases from J, the gap between germline ends came to 24 bases. The CDR3 contains 17 residues. Germline CDR1 reads SEHNR; CDR2 reads FQNEAQ (reference sequence).

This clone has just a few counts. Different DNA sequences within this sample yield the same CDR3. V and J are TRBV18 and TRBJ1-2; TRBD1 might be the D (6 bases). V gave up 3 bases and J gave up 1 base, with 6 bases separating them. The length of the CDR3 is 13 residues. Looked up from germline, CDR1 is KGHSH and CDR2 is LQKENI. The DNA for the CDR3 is TGTGCCAGCTCACCGGACAGTAACTATGGCTACACCTTC. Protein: CASSPDSNYGYTF.

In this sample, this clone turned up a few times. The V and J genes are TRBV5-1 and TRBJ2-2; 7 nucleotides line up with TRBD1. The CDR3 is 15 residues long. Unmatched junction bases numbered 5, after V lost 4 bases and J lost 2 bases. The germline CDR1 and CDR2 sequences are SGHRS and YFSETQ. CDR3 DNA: TGCGCCAGCAGCAACGACAGGGACAACACCGGGGAGCTGTTTTTT. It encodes CASSNDRDNTGELFF.

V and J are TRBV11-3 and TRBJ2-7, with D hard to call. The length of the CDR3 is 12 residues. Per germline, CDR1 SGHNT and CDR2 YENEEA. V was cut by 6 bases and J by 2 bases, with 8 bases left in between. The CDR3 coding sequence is TGTGCCAGCAGTCCCGTTACCTACGAGCAGTACTTC. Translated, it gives CASSPVTYEQYF.

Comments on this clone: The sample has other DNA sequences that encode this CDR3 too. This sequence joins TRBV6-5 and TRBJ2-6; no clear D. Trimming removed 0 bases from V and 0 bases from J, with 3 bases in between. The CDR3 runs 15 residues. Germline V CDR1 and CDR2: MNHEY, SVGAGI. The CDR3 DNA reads TGTGCCAGCAGTTACTCGAGCTCTGGGGCCAACGTCCTGACTTTC. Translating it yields CASSYSSSGANVLTF.

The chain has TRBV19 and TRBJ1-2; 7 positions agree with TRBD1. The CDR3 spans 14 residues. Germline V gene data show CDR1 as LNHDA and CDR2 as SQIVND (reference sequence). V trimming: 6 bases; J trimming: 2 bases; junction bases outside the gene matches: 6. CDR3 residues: CASRQEGANYGYTF. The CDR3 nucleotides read TGTGCCAGTAGGCAGGAGGGGGCAAACTATGGCTACACCTTC.

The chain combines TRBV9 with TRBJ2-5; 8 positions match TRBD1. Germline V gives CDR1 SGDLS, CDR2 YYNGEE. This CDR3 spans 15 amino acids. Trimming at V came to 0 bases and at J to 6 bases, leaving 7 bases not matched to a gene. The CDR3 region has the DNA TGTGCCAGCAGCGTAGAACCAGGGGGCGGTCAGACCCAGTACTTC. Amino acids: CASSVEPGGGQTQYF.

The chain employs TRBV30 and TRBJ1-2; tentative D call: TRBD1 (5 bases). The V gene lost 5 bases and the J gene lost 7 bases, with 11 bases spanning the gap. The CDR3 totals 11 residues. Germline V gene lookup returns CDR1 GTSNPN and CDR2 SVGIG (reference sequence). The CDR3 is CAWDQGVGYTF. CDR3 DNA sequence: TGTGCCTGGGATCAGGGTGTTGGCTACACCTTC. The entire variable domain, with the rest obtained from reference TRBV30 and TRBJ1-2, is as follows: SQTIHQWPATLVQPVGSPLSLECTVEGTSNPNLYWYRQAAGRGLQLLFYSVGIGQISSEVPQNLSASRPQDRQFILSSKKLLLSDSGFYLCAWDQGVGYTFGSGTRLTVV.

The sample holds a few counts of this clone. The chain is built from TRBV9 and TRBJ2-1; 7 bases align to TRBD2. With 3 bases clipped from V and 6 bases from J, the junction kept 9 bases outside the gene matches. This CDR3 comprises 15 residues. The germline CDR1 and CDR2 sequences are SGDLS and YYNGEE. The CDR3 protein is CASSAGGTRVNEQFF. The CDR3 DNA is TGTGCCAGCAGCGCCGGGGGGACCCGAGTCAATGAGCAGTTCTTC.

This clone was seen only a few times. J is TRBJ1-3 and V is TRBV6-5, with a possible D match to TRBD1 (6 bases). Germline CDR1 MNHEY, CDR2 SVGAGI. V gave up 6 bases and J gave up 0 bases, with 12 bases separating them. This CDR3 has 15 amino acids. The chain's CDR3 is CASRRQASSGNTIYF. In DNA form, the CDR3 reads TGTGCCAGCAGGAGACAGGCGAGCTCTGGAAACACCATATATTTT.

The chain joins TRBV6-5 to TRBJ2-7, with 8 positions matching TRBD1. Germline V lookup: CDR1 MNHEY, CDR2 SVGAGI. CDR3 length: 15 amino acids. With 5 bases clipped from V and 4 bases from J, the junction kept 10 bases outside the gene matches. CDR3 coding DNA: TGTGCCAGCAGTCGTTCGGCAGGGGGCGTTTACGAGCAGTACTTC. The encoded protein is CASSRSAGGVYEQYF.

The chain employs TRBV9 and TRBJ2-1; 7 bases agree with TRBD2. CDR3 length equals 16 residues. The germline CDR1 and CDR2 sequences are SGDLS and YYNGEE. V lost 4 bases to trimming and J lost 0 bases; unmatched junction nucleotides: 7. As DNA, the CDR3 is TGTGCCAGCAGCCCCCAAGCGGGAAGCTCCTACAATGAGCAGTTCTTC. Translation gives CASSPQAGSSYNEQFF.

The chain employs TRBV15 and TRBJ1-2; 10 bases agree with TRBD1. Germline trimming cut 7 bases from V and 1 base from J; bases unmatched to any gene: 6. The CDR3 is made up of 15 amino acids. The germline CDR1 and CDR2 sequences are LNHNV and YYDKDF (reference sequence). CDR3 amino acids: CATTSGTGVNYGYTF. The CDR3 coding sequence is TGTGCCACCACCTCCGGGACAGGGGTTAACTATGGCTACACCTTC.

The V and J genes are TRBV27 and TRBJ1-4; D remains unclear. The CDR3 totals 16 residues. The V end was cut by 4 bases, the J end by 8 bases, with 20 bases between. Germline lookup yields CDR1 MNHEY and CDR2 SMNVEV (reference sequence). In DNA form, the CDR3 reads TGTGCCAGCAGTTCAAACTGGGCCTTCGGCAGGGAAAAACTGTTTTTT. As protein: CASSSNWAFGREKLFF.

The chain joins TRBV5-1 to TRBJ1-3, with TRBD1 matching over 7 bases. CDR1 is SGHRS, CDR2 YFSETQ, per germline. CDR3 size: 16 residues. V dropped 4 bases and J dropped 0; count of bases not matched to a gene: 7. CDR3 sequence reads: CASSPEGAHSGNTIYF. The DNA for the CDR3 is TGCGCCAGCAGCCCCGAGGGGGCCCACTCTGGAAACACCATATATTTT. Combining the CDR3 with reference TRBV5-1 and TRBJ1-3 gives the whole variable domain KAGVTQTPRYLIKTRGQQVTLSCSPISGHRSVSWYQQTPGQGLQFLFEYFSETQRNKGNFPGRFSGRQFSNSRSEMNVSTLELGDSALYLCASSPEGAHSGNTIYFGEGSWLTVV.

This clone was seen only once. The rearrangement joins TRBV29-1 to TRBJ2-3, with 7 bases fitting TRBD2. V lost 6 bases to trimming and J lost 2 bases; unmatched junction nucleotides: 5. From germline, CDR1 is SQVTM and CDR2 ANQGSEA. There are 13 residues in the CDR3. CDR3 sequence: CSVISGATDTQYF. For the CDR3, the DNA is TGCAGCGTGATCAGCGGGGCCACAGATACGCAGTATTTT.

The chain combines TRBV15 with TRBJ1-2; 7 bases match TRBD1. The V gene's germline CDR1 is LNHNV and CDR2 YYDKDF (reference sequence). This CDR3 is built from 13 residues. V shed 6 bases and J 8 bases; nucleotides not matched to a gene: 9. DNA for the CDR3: TGTGCCACCAGTGCTCAAGGGGGCGTCGGCTACACCTTC. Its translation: CATSAQGGVGYTF. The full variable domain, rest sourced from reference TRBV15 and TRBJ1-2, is DAMVIQNPRYQVTQFGKPVTLSCSQTLNHNVMYWYQQKSSQAPKLLFHYYDKDFNNEADTPDNFQSRRPNTSFCFLDIRSPGLGDTAMYLCATSAQGGVGYTFGSGTRLTVV.

The CDR3 loop reads CASSSRPGLAAADTQYF. CDR3 coding DNA: TGCGCCAGCAGCTCCAGACCGGGGCTAGCGGCGGCAGATACGCAGTATTTT. The chain links TRBV5-1 to TRBJ2-3, with 7 bases fitting TRBD2. The CDR3 is 17 residues long. J lost 4 bases, V lost 3 bases, and 14 bases had no gene match. In germline, CDR1 is SGHRS, CDR2 YFSETQ.

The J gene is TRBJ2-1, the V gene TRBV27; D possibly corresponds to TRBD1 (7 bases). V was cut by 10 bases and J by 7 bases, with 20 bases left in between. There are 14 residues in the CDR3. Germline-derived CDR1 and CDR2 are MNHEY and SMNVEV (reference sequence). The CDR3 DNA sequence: TGTGCCACCGCTCCAGGGGGGCGGAGGAATGAGCAGTTCTTC. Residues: CATAPGGRRNEQFF.

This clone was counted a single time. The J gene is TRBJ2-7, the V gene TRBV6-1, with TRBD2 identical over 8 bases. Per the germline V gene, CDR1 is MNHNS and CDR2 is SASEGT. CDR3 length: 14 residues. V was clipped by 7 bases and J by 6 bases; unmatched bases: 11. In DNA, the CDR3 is TGTGCCAGCACCGGATCGCGGGGGGCGGGCGAGCAGTACTTC. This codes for CASTGSRGAGEQYF.

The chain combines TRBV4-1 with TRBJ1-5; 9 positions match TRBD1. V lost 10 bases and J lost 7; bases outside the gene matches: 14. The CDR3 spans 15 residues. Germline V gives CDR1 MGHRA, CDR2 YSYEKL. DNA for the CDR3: TGCGCCAATCCTTCCGGGACAGGGTGTCGGCAGCCCCAGCATTTT. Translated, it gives CANPSGTGCRQPQHF.

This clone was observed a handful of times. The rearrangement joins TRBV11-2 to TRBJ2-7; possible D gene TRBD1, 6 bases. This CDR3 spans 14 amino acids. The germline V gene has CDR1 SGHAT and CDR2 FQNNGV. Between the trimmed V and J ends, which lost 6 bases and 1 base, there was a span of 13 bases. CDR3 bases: TGTGCCAGCAGGGATTACAGGGTGTCCTACGAGCAGTACTTC. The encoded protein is CASRDYRVSYEQYF.

In nucleotides, the CDR3 is TGTGCCAGCTCACCCACCAGAGCCGGGGGAGAGACCCAGTACTTC. Its translation is CASSPTRAGGETQYF. The chain employs TRBV18 and TRBJ2-5; D is possibly TRBD2 (6 bases). The V end was cut by 3 bases, the J end by 4 bases, with 15 bases between. CDR1 is KGHSH and CDR2 is LQKENI in the germline V gene. The CDR3 has 15 residues.

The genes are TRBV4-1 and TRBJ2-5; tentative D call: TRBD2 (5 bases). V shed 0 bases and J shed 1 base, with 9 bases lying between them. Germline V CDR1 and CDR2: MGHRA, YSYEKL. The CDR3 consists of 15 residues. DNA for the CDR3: TGCGCCAGCAGCCAAGATCGGGGTTCCCAAGAGACCCAGTACTTC. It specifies CASSQDRGSQETQYF.

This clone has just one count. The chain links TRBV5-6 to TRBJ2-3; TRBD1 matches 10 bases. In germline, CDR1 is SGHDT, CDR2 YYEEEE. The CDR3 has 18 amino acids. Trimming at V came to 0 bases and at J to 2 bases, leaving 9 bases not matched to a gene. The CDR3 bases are TGTGCCAGCAGCTTGGGCCTTGGGGACAGGGGCTCCACAGATACGCAGTATTTT. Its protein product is CASSLGLGDRGSTDTQYF.

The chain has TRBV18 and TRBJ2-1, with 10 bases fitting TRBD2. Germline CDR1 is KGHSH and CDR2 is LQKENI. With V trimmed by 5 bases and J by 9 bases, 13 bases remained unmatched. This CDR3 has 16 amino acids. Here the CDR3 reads CASSDTSGTVISEQFF. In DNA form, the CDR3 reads TGTGCCAGCTCAGATACTAGCGGGACGGTAATAAGTGAGCAGTTCTTC.

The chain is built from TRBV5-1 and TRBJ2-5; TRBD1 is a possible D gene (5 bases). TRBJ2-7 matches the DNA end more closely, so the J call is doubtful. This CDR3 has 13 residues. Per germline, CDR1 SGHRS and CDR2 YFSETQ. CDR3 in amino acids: CASRGLQPYEQYF. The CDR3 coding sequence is TGCGCCAGCAGGGGGCTTCAGCCCTACGAGCAGTACTTC.

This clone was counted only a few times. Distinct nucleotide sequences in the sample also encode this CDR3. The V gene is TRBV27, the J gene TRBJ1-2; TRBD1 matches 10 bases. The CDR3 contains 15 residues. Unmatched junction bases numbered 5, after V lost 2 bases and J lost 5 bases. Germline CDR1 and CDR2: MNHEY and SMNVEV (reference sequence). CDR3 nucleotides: TGTGCCAGCAGTTTACGGACAGGGGGTGGGTATGGCTACACCTTC. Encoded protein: CASSLRTGGGYGYTF.

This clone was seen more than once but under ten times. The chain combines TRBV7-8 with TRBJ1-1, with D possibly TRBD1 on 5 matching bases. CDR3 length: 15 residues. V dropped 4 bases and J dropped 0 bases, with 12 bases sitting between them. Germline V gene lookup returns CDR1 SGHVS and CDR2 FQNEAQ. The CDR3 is CASSSQGSMNTEAFF. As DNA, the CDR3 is TGTGCCAGCAGCTCCCAGGGTTCGATGAACACTGAAGCTTTCTTT.